This T cell receptor beta chain emerged from a study of human T cells and chemical hapten exposure. The time point was: patch test 3, about 24 weeks after DPC sensitization. The treatment here: therapeutic diphenylcyclopropenone sensitization with weekly scalp DPC. TCRdb ran MiXCR on the RACE reads and lists one entry per CDR3 protein. The table lists over 80,000 distinct CDR3 sequences, 9.5% to 13% of them singletons. This clonotype was observed a handful of times. The antigen is undetermined. Germline loops: CDR1 LNHDA, CDR2 SQIVND (reference sequence). CDR3 length equals 13 residues. V was trimmed by 8 bases and J by 0 bases, leaving 11 bases between them. Overall study results and limits: Expanded TCRs formed significantly more large CDR3 similarity clusters than controls.

This specimen was whole blood, taken in connection with sensitization to the hapten diphenylcyclopropenone (DPC). The TCR was taken from a woman under 40 with alopecia areata. Some clones in this sample may be carry-over from other donors' samples. V is TRBV19 and J is TRBJ2-7, with D perhaps matching TRBD1 (6 bases). The CDR3 DNA follows: TGTGCCAGTTCCTCGGGACACTCCTACGAGCAGTACTTC. Its translation is CASSSGHSYEQYF.